The next 7 T cell receptor beta chains were all read from a single sample in a study of CD8 T cells in Susac syndrome. Random hexamers were used to reverse transcribe about 0.45 to 1 ug of RNA. TCRdb fed the immunoSEQ multiplex PCR reads into MiXCR, producing one record per CDR3 protein. The sample shows about 200,000 distinct CDR3 sequences, 90% to 95% of them seen only once. Sample: CD4+ T cells from PBMCs. The source of these receptors is a human donor in good health.

J is TRBJ1-4 and V is TRBV7-2; D not certain. Trimming took off 0 bases at V and 4 bases at J, with 6 bases between the two ends. CDR1 is SGHTA, CDR2 FQGNSA, per germline. The CDR3 runs 14 residues. DNA of the CDR3: TGTGCCAGCAGCTTAGCCGGGATTAATGAAAAACTGTTTTTT. Its protein is CASSLAGINEKLFF.

The J gene is TRBJ2-1, the V gene TRBV27, with 9 bases fitting TRBD2. The CDR3 length is 13 residues. The V segment lost 6 bases and the J segment 12 bases; nucleotides outside the gene matches: 9. Germline CDR1 reads MNHEY; CDR2 reads SMNVEV (reference sequence). The chain's CDR3 is CASSPLAGFGQFF. The CDR3 coding sequence is TGTGCCAGCAGCCCTCTAGCGGGGTTCGGGCAGTTCTTC.

The J gene is TRBJ2-1, the V gene TRBV4-3, with 8 bases that match TRBD2. Losses at the gene ends were 2 bases for V and 6 bases for J; bases not matched to a gene: 9. The CDR3 length is 16 residues. In germline, CDR1 is LGHNA, CDR2 YSLEER. CDR3 in DNA: TGCGCCAGCAGCCAATACACTAGCGGCAGGCTCAATGAGCAGTTCTTC. Amino acid sequence: CASSQYTSGRLNEQFF.

The rearrangement links TRBV12-3 or TRBV12-4 to TRBJ2-5; D is unclear. Deletions cut 6 bases from V and 1 base from J, with 9 bases between. The CDR3 consists of 13 residues. The CDR3 protein is CASSGRSQETQYF. The CDR3 nucleotides read TGTGCCAGCAGCGGACGGTCCCAAGAGACCCAGTACTTC.

This chain joins TRBV9 and TRBJ2-1; a weak D match, TRBD2 (6 bases). The CDR3 contains 12 residues. Trimming stripped 0 bases from V and 10 bases from J, with 8 bases between. Germline CDR1 and CDR2: SGDLS and YYNGEE. Written as DNA, the CDR3 is TGTGCCAGCAGCGTAGAGGCGGGGGAGCAGTTCTTC. Its translation: CASSVEAGEQFF.

This clonotype was detected only once. The chain carries TRBV6-2 or TRBV6-3 and TRBJ2-3, with D possibly matching TRBD1 (6 bases). V lost 8 bases and J 2 bases, leaving 17 bases between the germline ends. Germline CDR1 MNHEY, CDR2 SVGEGT. The CDR3 is 15 amino acids. The CDR3 DNA is TGTGCCAGCGGGGCTGGCAGGGGCTACACAGATACGCAGTATTTT. Translated: CASGAGRGYTDTQYF.

The rearrangement uses TRBV7-9 and TRBJ1-5, with D possibly TRBD1 on 5 matching bases. This CDR3 comprises 18 residues. Trimming took 0 bases from V and 0 from J, leaving 15 bases between them. The germline gives CDR1 SEHNR, CDR2 FQNEAQ (reference sequence). The CDR3 bases are TGTGCCAGCAGCTTAGCGGGGCCTGCCGGGATTAGCAATCAGCCCCAGCATTTT. Translating it yields CASSLAGPAGISNQPQHF.